This T cell receptor (beta chain) was sequenced for a study of cytomegalovirus exposure and HLA in healthy donors. Donors sampled were nominally healthy, though unrecorded immune exposures were likely. Per germline, CDR1 SQVTM and CDR2 ANQGSEA. Trimming cost V 3 bases and J 3 bases, with 11 bases left between them. The CDR3 runs to 13 residues. The PCR employed 60 Vbeta primers together with 13 Jbeta primers. This table comes from immunoSEQ multiplex PCR, and its TCRdb copy is limited to in-frame clones, with some not included. The sample carries over 150,000 clones, around 80% recorded once. The rearrangement joins TRBV29-1 to TRBJ2-5; the D gene is possibly TRBD1 (5 bases). This clonotype was obtained from a man aged 25 to 45 in good health and CMV-seropositive. The sequenced material came from PBMCs. The DNA for the CDR3 is TGCAGCGTTGATCAGGGTTCCGAAGAGACCCAGTACTTC. As protein: CSVDQGSEETQYF.